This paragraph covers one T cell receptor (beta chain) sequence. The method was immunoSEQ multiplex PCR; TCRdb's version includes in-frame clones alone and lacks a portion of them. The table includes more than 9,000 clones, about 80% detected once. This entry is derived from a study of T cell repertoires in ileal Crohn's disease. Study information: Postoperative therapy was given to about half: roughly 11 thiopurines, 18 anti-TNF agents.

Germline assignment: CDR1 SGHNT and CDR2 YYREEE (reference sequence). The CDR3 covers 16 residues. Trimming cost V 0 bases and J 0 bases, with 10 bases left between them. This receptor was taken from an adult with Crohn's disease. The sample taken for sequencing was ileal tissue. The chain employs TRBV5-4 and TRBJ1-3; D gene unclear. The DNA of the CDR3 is TGTGCCAGCAGCTTGGCCCAAGGGAGCTCTGGAAACACCATATATTTT. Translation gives CASSLAQGSSGNTIYF.